This T cell receptor (beta chain) is drawn from a study of blood T cell repertoires in COVID-19. Study-wide context: Samples of COVID-19 (acute and convalescent) were obtained from the United States, Italy and Spain.

The CDR3 extends over 14 amino acids. In germline, CDR1 is SEHNR, CDR2 FQNEAQ (reference sequence). V shed 5 bases, J shed 8 bases, and the junction held 8 bases outside the gene matches. Measured with immunoSEQ multiplex PCR; TCRdb has only the in-frame clones, and not every one. The profile shows approximately 280,000 clones, approximately 92% of them singletons. The sample consisted of peripheral blood. This clonotype was obtained from a woman aged 30 to 39 with COVID-19, enrolled during active disease. The chain uses TRBV7-9 and TRBJ2-1; TRBD1 aligns across 8 bases. CDR3 DNA: TGTGCCAGCAGCATAGGGGACAGGCGCGATGAGCAGTTCTTC. It is translated as CASSIGDRRDEQFF. Full variable domain (outside the CDR3, taken from reference TRBV7-9 and TRBJ2-1): DTGVSQNPRHKITKRGQNVTFRCDPISEHNRLYWYRQTLGQGPEFLTYFQNEAQLEKSRLLSDRFSAERPKGSFSTLEIQRTEQGDSAMYLCASSIGDRRDEQFFGPGTRLTVL.